Presented here are 12 T cell receptor beta chains from one specimen sequenced in a study of blood T cells in healthy people across ages. The second PCR ran about 6 to 11 cycles with a sample-barcoded 5' primer and J-beta primers. Each CDR3 protein is one row after TCRdb ran MiXCR on the 5' RACE reads. The sample includes 1.4 million to 1.5 million distinct CDR3 sequences, about 43% of them seen just once. What was sequenced was blood. The receptors derive from a woman aged 18-29 years in good health.

This clonotype was seen only a few times. CDR3 sequence (DNA): TGTGCCAGCAGCCAAGAGGCGTCTAGCGGGAAGCGAATGGAGACCCAGTACTTC. Its protein is CASSQEASSGKRMETQYF. The rearrangement links TRBV3-1 to TRBJ2-5, with TRBD2 matching 9 bases. With V trimmed by 0 bases and J by 5 bases, 13 bases remained unmatched. This CDR3 contains 18 residues. The germline gives CDR1 LGHDT, CDR2 YNNKEL (reference sequence).

A note on this clonotype: A much larger clone sits a single nucleotide away, making a read error possible. The rearrangement links TRBV6-5 to TRBJ2-5, with TRBD2 matching 11 bases. Germline V CDR1 and CDR2: MNHEY, SVGAGI. V shed 2 bases and J 11 bases; nucleotides not matched to a gene: 10. This CDR3 spans 15 amino acids. CDR3 nucleotides: TGTGCCAGCAGTTACGGGACTAGCGGTCCCCCTGAGCAGTACTTC. Translation: CASSYGTSGPPEQYF.

This clonotype has just a few counts. This chain uses TRBV5-1 with TRBJ2-5; D gene unclear. From germline, CDR1 is SGHRS and CDR2 YFSETQ. The CDR3 spans 13 residues. Trimming took off 1 base at V and 10 bases at J, with 14 bases between the two ends. The CDR3 DNA sequence: TGCGCCAGCAGCTTGACCCTGAGTCTGGACCAGTACTTC. Translating it yields CASSLTLSLDQYF. The full variable domain, rest sourced from reference TRBV5-1 and TRBJ2-5, is KAGVTQTPRYLIKTRGQQVTLSCSPISGHRSVSWYQQTPGQGLQFLFEYFSETQRNKGNFPGRFSGRQFSNSRSEMNVSTLELGDSALYLCASSLTLSLDQYFGPGTRLLVL.

This clonotype occurred a few times. The chain links TRBV6-1 to TRBJ2-5, with TRBD2 matching 12 bases. V shed 6 bases and J 6 bases; nucleotides not matched to a gene: 8. Germline CDR1 and CDR2: MNHNS and SASEGT. The CDR3 loop spans 15 amino acids. CDR3 DNA sequence: TGTGCCAGCAGGCAGACTAGCGGGAGTTTAAAGACCCAGTACTTC. This sequence encodes CASRQTSGSLKTQYF.

In this sample, this clonotype turned up a few times. This chain connects TRBV10-3 to TRBJ2-1; 8 bases line up with TRBD2. Germline CDR1 and CDR2: ENHRY and SYGVKD. V shed 7 bases, J shed 7 bases, and the junction held 3 bases outside the gene matches. The CDR3 is 12 amino acids. The CDR3 spells CAITGGRNEQFF. The CDR3 DNA sequence: TGTGCCATCACGGGGGGGAGGAATGAGCAGTTCTTC.

This clonotype has just a few counts. The chain links TRBV19 to TRBJ2-6; D gene unclear. From germline, CDR1 is LNHDA and CDR2 SQIVND (reference sequence). The CDR3 is made up of 15 amino acids. V was pared by 5 bases and J by 2 bases, with 10 bases between. The CDR3 region has the DNA TGTGCCAGTAGTTTCCAGTCCGCTGGGGCCAACGTCCTGACTTTC. Encoded protein: CASSFQSAGANVLTF.

The chain combines TRBV28 with TRBJ1-2, with D uncertain. The V and J ends lost 6 bases and 4 bases respectively, with 15 bases between them. CDR1 is MDHEN, CDR2 SYDVKM, per germline. This CDR3 comprises 14 residues. CDR3 sequence reads: CASSLGWGFYGYTF. In nucleotides, the CDR3 is TGTGCCAGCAGCCTAGGTTGGGGTTTCTATGGCTACACCTTC.

The chain employs TRBV28 and TRBJ1-2; D not certain. Germline V gives CDR1 MDHEN, CDR2 SYDVKM. The ends were cut back, 7 bases at V and 4 bases at J, with 16 bases in the middle. This CDR3 is built from 14 residues. The CDR3 DNA reads as TGTGCCAGCACCCCTCTGGTCCCAGGCTATGGCTACACCTTC. Translating it yields CASTPLVPGYGYTF.

The genes are TRBV20-1 and TRBJ2-3, with D unresolved. Trimming shortened V by 1 base and J by 0 bases, and 5 bases separated the two germline ends. The V gene's germline CDR1 is DFQATT and CDR2 SNEGSKA (reference sequence). CDR3 length: 13 amino acids. Here the CDR3 reads CSARAESTDTQYF. DNA for the CDR3: TGCAGTGCTAGAGCTGAAAGCACAGATACGCAGTATTTT.

This clonotype was found a few times. The rearrangement uses TRBV29-1 and TRBJ1-2; 8 bases fit TRBD1. The CDR3 length is 12 residues. Trimming removed 4 bases from V and 7 bases from J; junction bases left unmatched: 5. Per germline, CDR1 SQVTM and CDR2 ANQGSEA. CDR3 nucleotide sequence: TGCAGCGTTGGACAGGGGAGGGGTGGCTACACCTTC. The encoded protein is CSVGQGRGGYTF.

This clonotype showed up just a few times. The rearrangement joins TRBV5-1 to TRBJ2-1, with a tentative D call TRBD1 (5 bases). This CDR3 has 13 amino acids. With 3 bases removed from V and 7 bases from J, the gap between germline ends came to 11 bases. Germline V gene data show CDR1 as SGHRS and CDR2 as YFSETQ. The CDR3 spells CASSWGTGNEQFF. For the CDR3, the DNA is TGCGCCAGCAGCTGGGGTACAGGAAATGAGCAGTTCTTC.

V usage is TRBV7-2 and J usage is TRBJ2-7, with 12 nucleotides matching TRBD1. Losses at the gene ends were 4 bases for V and 6 bases for J; bases not matched to a gene: 4. Per the germline V gene, CDR1 is SGHTA and CDR2 is FQGNSA. CDR3 length equals 14 residues. The CDR3 is CASSSRDRGREQYF. CDR3 DNA sequence: TGTGCCAGCAGCTCCCGGGACAGGGGGCGCGAGCAGTACTTC.